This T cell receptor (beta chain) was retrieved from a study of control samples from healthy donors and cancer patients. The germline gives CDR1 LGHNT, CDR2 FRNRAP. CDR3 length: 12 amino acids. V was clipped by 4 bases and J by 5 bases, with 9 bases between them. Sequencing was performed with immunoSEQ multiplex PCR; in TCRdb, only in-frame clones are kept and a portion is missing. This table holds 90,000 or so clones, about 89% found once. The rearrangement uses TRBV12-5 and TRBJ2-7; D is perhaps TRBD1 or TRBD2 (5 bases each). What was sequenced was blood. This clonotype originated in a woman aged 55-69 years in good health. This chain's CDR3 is CASGSEGNEQYF. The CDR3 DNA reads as TGTGCTAGTGGTTCAGAGGGGAACGAGCAGTACTTC.